Shown below are 21 T cell receptor beta chains from a single sample sequenced in a study of PD-1 blockade in classical Hodgkin lymphoma. As for time point: cycle 4 day 1 (C4D1), after more than five weeks of nivolumab. Exposure to brentuximab vedotin varied, and each patient had relapsed following autologous stem cell transplantation. Assay: immunoSEQ multiplex PCR; the TCRdb copy retains only in-frame clones and omits some. The table shows about 20,000 clones, with about 65% occurring only once. Here the sequenced sample was peripheral blood mononuclear cells (PBMCs), taken before the fourth cycle of nivolumab. Receptor source: a human donor with classical Hodgkin lymphoma.

The rearrangement uses TRBV5-1 and TRBJ1-1; perhaps TRBD1 as D (6 bases). Germline V gene sequence: CDR1 SGHRS, CDR2 YFSETQ. The CDR3 is 16 amino acids. V was shortened by 3 bases and J by 0 bases, with 15 bases between the two germline ends. In DNA form, the CDR3 reads TGCGCCAGCAGCTCCGGGGTTGGACAGATGAACACTGAAGCTTTCTTT. The encoded protein is CASSSGVGQMNTEAFF.

This clone was seen more than once but under ten times. The V call is TRBV2, the J call TRBJ2-7; 10 nucleotides agree with TRBD2. J gave up 6 bases and V 7 bases, and 18 bases lay outside the gene matches. Germline V CDR1 and CDR2: SNHLY, FYNNEI. The CDR3 contains 17 residues. CDR3 nucleotide sequence: TGTGCCAGCATAAGAGGGACTAGCGCCTCGACTTTAATCGAGCAGTACTTC. It encodes CASIRGTSASTLIEQYF.

V is TRBV28 and J is TRBJ1-1; D ambiguous. The CDR3 is 13 residues long. Germline V gene lookup returns CDR1 MDHEN and CDR2 SYDVKM. The ends were cut back, 4 bases at V and 6 bases at J, with 12 bases in the middle. The CDR3 here is CASSSRDLAEAFF. The CDR3 DNA is TGTGCCAGCAGTTCGCGAGACCTAGCTGAAGCTTTCTTT.

J is TRBJ1-3 and V is TRBV19; the D is unclear. Germline-derived CDR1 and CDR2 are LNHDA and SQIVND (reference sequence). Trimming removed 10 bases at V and 4 bases at J, with 14 bases between. CDR3 size: 13 residues. The CDR3: CATTRSGGNTIYF. The CDR3 DNA reads TGTGCCACTACCAGGAGCGGCGGAAACACCATATATTTT. Drawing the rest from reference TRBV19 and TRBJ1-3, the complete variable domain is DGGITQSPKYLFRKEGQNVTLSCEQNLNHDAMYWYRQDPGQGLRLIYYSQIVNDFQKGDIAEGYSVSREKKESFPLTVTSAQKNPTAFYLCATTRSGGNTIYFGEGSWLTVV.

The chain couples TRBV5-1 to TRBJ2-1; 8 nucleotides line up with TRBD2. Losses at the gene ends were 1 base for V and 7 bases for J; bases not matched to a gene: 13. CDR3 size: 17 residues. Germline V gene sequence: CDR1 SGHRS, CDR2 YFSETQ. The CDR3 spells CASSLSGTRGKANEQFF. CDR3 DNA: TGCGCCAGCAGCTTGTCTGGGACTAGAGGGAAGGCGAATGAGCAGTTCTTC.

This clone has more than one count but fewer than ten. The J gene is TRBJ2-2, the V gene TRBV6-6, with TRBD2 identical over 8 bases. Unmatched junction bases numbered 8, after V lost 6 bases and J lost 2 bases. CDR1 MNHNY and CDR2 SVGAGI come from the germline V gene (reference sequence). This CDR3 has 16 residues. The CDR3 bases are TGTGCCAGCAGCACCGGGAGGACTAGCAACACCGGGGAGCTGTTTTTT. The encoded protein is CASSTGRTSNTGELFF.

Judged by abundance, this clone is medium-sized. Other DNA variants within this sample encode the same CDR3. CDR3 in amino acids: CASSLNGYNEQFF. CDR3 nucleotide sequence: TGCGCCAGCAGCTTGAACGGTTACAATGAGCAGTTCTTC. The rearrangement links TRBV5-1 to TRBJ2-1; unclear D gene. Trimming shortened V by 1 base and J by 4 bases, and 6 bases separated the two germline ends. CDR1 and CDR2 from the germline V gene are SGHRS and YFSETQ. CDR3 length: 13 residues.

The gene calls are TRBV2 and TRBJ1-4; D remains unclear. V lost 4 bases and J lost 4, with 4 bases in between. The CDR3 is 12 residues long. From germline, CDR1 is SNHLY and CDR2 FYNNEI. CDR3 in DNA: TGTGCCAGCAGTGGACATAATGAAAAACTGTTTTTT. As protein: CASSGHNEKLFF. Full variable domain (rest looked up from reference TRBV2 and TRBJ1-4): EPEVTQTPSHQVTQMGQEVILRCVPISNHLYFYWYRQILGQKVEFLVSFYNNEISEKSEIFDDQFSVERPDGSNFTLKIRSTKLEDSAMYFCASSGHNEKLFFGSGTQLSVL.

J is TRBJ2-2 and V is TRBV4-1; the D is unclear. The length of the CDR3 is 15 residues. Trimming left V 4 bases short and J 2 bases short, with 11 bases between. Per germline, CDR1 MGHRA and CDR2 YSYEKL. CDR3 in amino acids: CASSPRGVNTGELFF. Written as DNA, the CDR3 is TGCGCCAGCAGCCCCCGTGGGGTTAACACCGGGGAGCTGTTTTTT.

J is TRBJ2-3 and V is TRBV14; 9 bases are a match to TRBD2. The CDR3 is 17 amino acids. From germline, CDR1 is SGHDN and CDR2 FVKESK. V trimming: 0 bases; J trimming: 3 bases; junction bases outside the gene matches: 7. Here the CDR3 DNA reads TGTGCCAGCAGCCAAGAGTGGATAGCGGGAGTGACAGATACGCAGTATTTT. Amino acid sequence: CASSQEWIAGVTDTQYF.

The rearrangement links TRBV6-6 to TRBJ1-2; D might be TRBD1 (6 bases). The CDR3 covers 15 residues. V shed 4 bases and J shed 4 bases, with 16 bases lying between them. The germline V gene has CDR1 MNHNY and CDR2 SVGAGI (reference sequence). The CDR3 reads CASSSPYRVGYGYTF. CDR3 nucleotides: TGTGCCAGCAGTTCCCCGTACAGGGTCGGCTATGGCTACACCTTC.

This clone has just a few counts. The chain is built from TRBV11-2 and TRBJ2-5; D possibly uses TRBD1 or TRBD2 (7 bases each). V gave up 5 bases and J gave up 0 bases, with 22 bases separating them. CDR1 SGHAT and CDR2 FQNNGV come from the germline V gene. CDR3 size: 18 residues. The CDR3 is CASSPPQQGGQYQETQYF. The CDR3 DNA reads as TGTGCCAGCAGCCCCCCCCAGCAGGGGGGGCAGTACCAAGAGACCCAGTACTTC.

This chain links TRBV28 with TRBJ2-1; TRBD2 aligns across 7 bases. Germline V lookup: CDR1 MDHEN, CDR2 SYDVKM. This CDR3 contains 15 residues. V lost 3 bases, J lost 6 bases, and 8 bases stayed unmatched. This CDR3 reads CASSFLRERPNEQFF. The CDR3 DNA follows: TGTGCCAGCAGTTTTTTGCGGGAGCGGCCCAATGAGCAGTTCTTC.

Here the CDR3 reads CASSFLTGGNTEAFF. In DNA, the CDR3 is TGTGCCAGCAGTTTCCTGACAGGGGGGAACACTGAAGCTTTCTTT. This chain connects TRBV28 to TRBJ1-1; TRBD1 matches 9 bases. With V trimmed by 3 bases and J by 1 base, 3 bases remained unmatched. There are 15 residues in the CDR3. Germline lookup yields CDR1 MDHEN and CDR2 SYDVKM.

The chain recombines TRBV7-9 with TRBJ1-2; 9 bases align to TRBD1. Germline loops: CDR1 SEHNR, CDR2 FQNEAQ (reference sequence). The trim removed 5 bases at V and 6 bases at J, leaving 10 bases unmatched. The CDR3 extends over 15 amino acids. The CDR3 DNA sequence: TGTGCCAGCAGCAAATCCGGGACAGGGTTTGATGGCTACACCTTC. This translates into CASSKSGTGFDGYTF.

This clone was counted between two and nine times. V is TRBV4-1 and J is TRBJ1-1; D remains unclear. V dropped 0 bases and J dropped 6 bases, with 11 bases sitting between them. The V gene's germline CDR1 is MGHRA and CDR2 YSYEKL. The CDR3 is 14 residues long. The CDR3, as DNA: TGCGCCAGCAGCCAAGAGAGGGCCACTCCTGAAGCTTTCTTT. Encoded protein: CASSQERATPEAFF.

The table lists this clone with a few counts. The chain has TRBV6-6 and TRBJ1-6; D gene uncertain. The CDR3 has 14 amino acids. V was shortened by 6 bases and J by 5 bases, with 11 bases between the two germline ends. Germline V gene sequence: CDR1 MNHNY, CDR2 SVGAGI (reference sequence). CDR3: CASSRAPDNSPLHF. For the CDR3, the DNA is TGTGCCAGCAGCCGTGCCCCTGATAATTCACCCCTCCACTTT.

The CDR3 bases are TGTGCCAGCAGCTGGGGACACCAGACGGGCACTGAAGCTTTCTTT. This sequence encodes CASSWGHQTGTEAFF. The chain employs TRBV7-6 and TRBJ1-1; possible D gene TRBD1, 6 bases. Germline assignment: CDR1 SGHVS and CDR2 FNYEAQ. With 4 bases removed from V and 4 bases from J, the gap between germline ends came to 16 bases. The length of the CDR3 is 15 residues.

The V and J genes are TRBV5-1 and TRBJ2-6; 7 nucleotides match TRBD1. The junction had 10 bases not matched to a gene; V was cut back by 3 bases and J by 4 bases. CDR3 length equals 17 residues. CDR1 is SGHRS, CDR2 YFSETQ, per germline. The DNA of the CDR3 is TGCGCCAGCAGCTGGGCCGGGACAGCAACAGGGGCCAACGTCCTGACTTTC. As protein: CASSWAGTATGANVLTF. Combining the CDR3 with reference TRBV5-1 and TRBJ2-6 gives the whole variable domain KAGVTQTPRYLIKTRGQQVTLSCSPISGHRSVSWYQQTPGQGLQFLFEYFSETQRNKGNFPGRFSGRQFSNSRSEMNVSTLELGDSALYLCASSWAGTATGANVLTFGAGSRLTVL.

The gene calls are TRBV7-9 and TRBJ2-7, with a tentative D call TRBD2 (5 bases). The CDR3 loop spans 11 amino acids. The V gene lost 6 bases and the J gene lost 4 bases, with 7 bases spanning the gap. Germline V gene sequence: CDR1 SEHNR, CDR2 FQNEAQ (reference sequence). The CDR3 sequence: CASSRDYEQYF. For the CDR3, the DNA is TGTGCCAGCAGTCGGGATTACGAGCAGTACTTC.

This clone came up once. The chain carries TRBV27 and TRBJ2-7; 9 positions agree with TRBD2. The germline CDR1 and CDR2 sequences are MNHEY and SMNVEV (reference sequence). The CDR3 loop spans 13 amino acids. J gave up 3 bases and V 7 bases, and 4 bases lay outside the gene matches. In DNA form, the CDR3 reads TGTGCCAGCACTTCGACTAGCGGCTACGAGCAGTACTTC. This sequence encodes CASTSTSGYEQYF.